Presented here are 3 T cell receptor beta chains from one specimen sequenced in a study of T-cell reconstitution after alpha-beta-depleted transplantation in children. This sample's TCRbeta library carried unique molecular identifier barcodes. Each CDR3 protein is one row after TCRdb ran MiXCR on the PCR reads. The sample consists of 300,000 to 400,000 distinct CDR3 sequences, around 16% of them appearing once. This specimen consisted of PBMCs, mostly from graft donor cells, obtained 360 days after TCRalphabeta/CD19-depleted stem cell transplant. The receptors stem from a male patient under 10 years old who had a stem cell transplant for acute lymphoblastic leukemia, so the T cells may come from the graft donor.

This clonotype was counted a few times. The chain employs TRBV25-1 and TRBJ2-1; 7 bases line up with TRBD2. The CDR3 is 14 amino acids. J gave up 7 bases and V 5 bases, and 8 bases lay outside the gene matches. Per the germline V gene, CDR1 is MGHDK and CDR2 is SYGVNS. In DNA form, the CDR3 reads TGTGCCAGCAGTCGTGGGGGGGGAGGGAATGAGCAGTTCTTC. As protein: CASSRGGGGNEQFF.

The table lists this clonotype with a few counts. V is TRBV19 and J is TRBJ2-3; TRBD2 aligns across 11 bases. In germline, CDR1 is LNHDA, CDR2 SQIVND (reference sequence). The V gene end was trimmed by 7 bases and the J gene end by 3 bases; junction bases not matched to a gene: 6. This CDR3 is built from 15 residues. The CDR3 DNA is TGTGCCAGTACCAGGATAGCGGGAGGGACAGATACGCAGTATTTT. Protein product: CASTRIAGGTDTQYF.

This chain joins TRBV20-1 and TRBJ1-5; no reliable D call. Trimming left V 3 bases short and J 5 bases short, with 8 bases between. The length of the CDR3 is 12 residues. The germline CDR1 and CDR2 sequences are DFQATT and SNEGSKA (reference sequence). CDR3 in amino acids: CSARLGDQPQHF. CDR3 sequence (DNA): TGCAGTGCTAGGTTGGGCGATCAGCCCCAGCATTTT.